Included here is one T cell receptor (beta chain) sequence, with context. Generated by immunoSEQ multiplex PCR, the TCRdb table keeps only in-frame clones and is missing some. The sample consists of about 200,000 clones, roughly 80% of them appearing once. This specimen belongs to a study of blood T cell repertoires in COVID-19. Study details: Sites in the United States, Italy and Spain provided acute and convalescent COVID-19 samples. The analysed material was cDNA or gDNA that came from T cells, B-cell-depleted T cells, or PBMCs.

The V end was cut by 3 bases, the J end by 3 bases, with 12 bases between. Per the germline V gene, CDR1 is ENHRY and CDR2 is SYGVKD. This CDR3 is 14 amino acids long. The sample consisted of peripheral blood. This clonotype was sampled from a woman older than 75 with acute or convalescent COVID-19. V is TRBV10-3 and J is TRBJ2-7, with D possibly matching TRBD1 (5 bases). The CDR3 loop is CAISEGVDGYEQYF. Here the CDR3 DNA reads TGTGCCATCAGTGAAGGGGTAGATGGCTACGAGCAGTACTTC.